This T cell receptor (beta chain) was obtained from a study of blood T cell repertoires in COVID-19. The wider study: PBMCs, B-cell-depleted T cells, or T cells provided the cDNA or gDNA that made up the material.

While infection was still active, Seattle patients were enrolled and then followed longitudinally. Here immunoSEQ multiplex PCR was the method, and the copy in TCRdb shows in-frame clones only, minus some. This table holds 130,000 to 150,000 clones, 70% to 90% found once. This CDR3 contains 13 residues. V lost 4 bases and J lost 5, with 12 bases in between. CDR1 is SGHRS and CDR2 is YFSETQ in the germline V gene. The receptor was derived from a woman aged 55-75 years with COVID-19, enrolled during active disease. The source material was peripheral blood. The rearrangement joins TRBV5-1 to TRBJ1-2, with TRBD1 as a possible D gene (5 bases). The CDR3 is CASSPGQEYGYTF. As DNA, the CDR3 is TGCGCCAGCAGCCCAGGGCAGGAGTATGGCTACACCTTC. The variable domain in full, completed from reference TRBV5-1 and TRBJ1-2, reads KAGVTQTPRYLIKTRGQQVTLSCSPISGHRSVSWYQQTPGQGLQFLFEYFSETQRNKGNFPGRFSGRQFSNSRSEMNVSTLELGDSALYLCASSPGQEYGYTFGSGTRLTVV.